These 15 T cell receptor beta chains originate from one sample sequenced in a study of blood T cell repertoires in COVID-19. Data came from immunoSEQ multiplex PCR; TCRdb stores just in-frame clones and leaves some out. This sample carries roughly 79,000 clones, 70% to 90% of them seen once, and the ten largest clones take nearly 5%. The sequenced material came from peripheral blood. All receptors come from a woman of 80 years or more with active or convalescent COVID-19.

The chain joins TRBV6-2 or TRBV6-3 to TRBJ1-1, with 7 bases identical to TRBD1. The J segment lost 2 bases and the V segment lost 6 bases, leaving 9 bases of the junction unmatched. Germline V gives CDR1 MNHEY, CDR2 SVGEGT. CDR3 length equals 15 residues. The CDR3 protein is CASSPTRQGNTEAFF. CDR3 bases: TGTGCCAGCAGCCCGACCCGACAGGGAAACACTGAAGCTTTCTTT.

The V and J genes are TRBV4-1 and TRBJ2-2, with D uncertain. CDR3 length: 13 amino acids. V gave up 1 base and J gave up 7 bases, with 7 bases separating them. Per germline, CDR1 MGHRA and CDR2 YSYEKL. The CDR3 spells CASSQVIVGELFF. CDR3 nucleotide sequence: TGCGCCAGCAGCCAAGTCATAGTCGGGGAGCTGTTTTTT.

The chain links TRBV9 to TRBJ2-1; 14 positions match TRBD2. Trimming cost V 4 bases and J 10 bases; bases outside gene matches: 10. The CDR3 has 16 amino acids. The germline V gene encodes CDR1 SGDLS and CDR2 YYNGEE. The CDR3 nucleotides read TGTGCCAGCAGCTTGCGGACTAGCGGGGGGAGAGGGGAGCAGTTCTTC. Translating it yields CASSLRTSGGRGEQFF. The full variable domain, its missing parts supplied by reference TRBV9 and TRBJ2-1, is DSGVTQTPKHLITATGQRVTLRCSPRSGDLSVYWYQQSLDQGLQFLIQYYNGEERAKGNILERFSAQQFPDLHSELNLSSLELGDSALYFCASSLRTSGGRGEQFFGPGTRLTVL.

The chain combines TRBV28 with TRBJ2-7; the D is unclear. V was trimmed by 4 bases and J by 0 bases, leaving 19 bases between them. The CDR3 sequence is 17 residues long. Germline CDR1 reads MDHEN; CDR2 reads SYDVKM. CDR3: CASSSISPVRSSYEQYF. CDR3 sequence (DNA): TGTGCCAGCAGTTCTATTTCTCCGGTCCGTAGCTCCTACGAGCAGTACTTC.

Written as DNA, the CDR3 is TGTGCCAGCAGCAGGCTAGCGGGGACCTACGAGCAGTACTTC. This gives the protein CASSRLAGTYEQYF. The rearrangement joins TRBV7-2 to TRBJ2-7; 9 nucleotides align to TRBD2. The CDR3 is 14 amino acids. The ends lost 5 bases at V and 2 bases at J; junction bases unmatched: 4. Germline assignment: CDR1 SGHTA and CDR2 FQGNSA.

The table lists this clone with a count of one. The chain is built from TRBV30 and TRBJ2-7; the match to TRBD2 covers 10 bases. The CDR3 has 15 amino acids. V lost 4 bases to trimming and J lost 3 bases; unmatched junction nucleotides: 9. The germline V gene encodes CDR1 GTSNPN and CDR2 SVGIG (reference sequence). This CDR3 is CAWNFASGGGYEQYF. In DNA, the CDR3 is TGTGCCTGGAATTTCGCGAGCGGGGGGGGCTACGAGCAGTACTTC.

The chain carries TRBV5-1 and TRBJ2-7; 7 nucleotides agree with TRBD2. Germline V gene lookup returns CDR1 SGHRS and CDR2 YFSETQ. V trimming: 4 bases; J trimming: 2 bases; junction bases outside the gene matches: 6. The CDR3 totals 14 residues. The DNA of the CDR3 is TGCGCCAGCAGCCCTTCCGGGGGGACCTACGAGCAGTACTTC. The encoded protein is CASSPSGGTYEQYF.

The J gene is TRBJ2-1, the V gene TRBV15, with D possibly TRBD2 on 6 matching bases. V lost 2 bases and J lost 6, with 17 bases in between. CDR1 and CDR2 from the germline V gene are LNHNV and YYDKDF (reference sequence). The CDR3 covers 16 residues. Here the CDR3 reads CATSRPVPMGGNEQFF. The CDR3 coding sequence is TGTGCCACCAGCAGACCCGTCCCGATGGGGGGCAATGAGCAGTTCTTC. Filled out from reference TRBV15 and TRBJ2-1, the complete variable domain reads DAMVIQNPRYQVTQFGKPVTLSCSQTLNHNVMYWYQQKSSQAPKLLFHYYDKDFNNEADTPDNFQSRRPNTSFCFLDIRSPGLGDTAMYLCATSRPVPMGGNEQFFGPGTRLTVL.

This chain connects TRBV7-2 to TRBJ2-3, with D tentatively TRBD1 (6 bases). V lost 1 base, J lost 0 bases, and 11 bases lay in between. Looked up from germline, CDR1 is SGHTA and CDR2 is FQGNSA. There are 16 residues in the CDR3. The CDR3 bases are TGTGCCAGCAGCTTAGTAGGGCAGGGGAGCACAGATACGCAGTATTTT. Its protein is CASSLVGQGSTDTQYF.

This clone was detected a few times. J is TRBJ1-3 and V is TRBV6-5; no clear D gene. The CDR3 covers 15 residues. The V end lost 5 bases, the J end lost 4 bases, and 15 bases lay between the germline ends. The germline gives CDR1 MNHEY, CDR2 SVGAGI. The CDR3 DNA sequence: TGTGCCAGCAGTACCGGACTGCTGCTCGGAAACACCATATATTTT. Protein sequence: CASSTGLLLGNTIYF.

The rearrangement links TRBV28 to TRBJ1-6, with 7 bases that match TRBD1. Per the germline V gene, CDR1 is MDHEN and CDR2 is SYDVKM. With V trimmed by 4 bases and J by 4 bases, 4 bases remained unmatched. The CDR3 extends over 15 amino acids. The CDR3 loop is CASSSGQVYNSPLHF. CDR3 coding DNA: TGTGCCAGCAGTTCAGGACAGGTTTATAATTCACCCCTCCACTTT.

The rearrangement joins TRBV5-3 to TRBJ2-5; 8 nucleotides agree with TRBD2. TRBV5-3 is recorded as an ORF, its role being uncertain. The CDR3 sequence is 17 residues long. V was pared by 0 bases and J by 3 bases, with 10 bases of the junction left unmatched. The CDR3 DNA reads as TGTGCCAGAAGCTTGGCCAGCGGGAGCCCCTATAAAGAGACCCAGTACTTC. Translation gives CARSLASGSPYKETQYF.

Here the CDR3 reads CASSQDYRGVKANEKLFF. In DNA, the CDR3 is TGTGCCAGCAGTCAAGATTACAGGGGCGTCAAAGCTAATGAAAAACTGTTTTTT. The chain couples TRBV7-9 to TRBJ1-4; 7 positions match TRBD1. Germline V gives CDR1 SEHNR, CDR2 FQNEAQ (reference sequence). Trimming at V came to 6 bases and at J to 3 bases, leaving 16 bases not matched to a gene. The CDR3 loop spans 18 amino acids.

This chain uses TRBV7-9 with TRBJ2-2; 10 bases are shared with TRBD2. J gave up 7 bases and V 5 bases, and 4 bases lay outside the gene matches. This CDR3 is built from 14 residues. Germline V lookup: CDR1 SEHNR, CDR2 FQNEAQ (reference sequence). The CDR3: CASSMSGRVGELFF. CDR3 in DNA: TGTGCCAGCAGCATGAGCGGGAGGGTCGGGGAGCTGTTTTTT.

This clone is medium-sized in the sample. The chain has TRBV27 and TRBJ2-7; tentative D call: TRBD2 (5 bases). The V gene lost 5 bases and the J gene lost 0 bases, with 8 bases spanning the gap. Germline V gene data show CDR1 as MNHEY and CDR2 as SMNVEV (reference sequence). This CDR3 spans 13 amino acids. CDR3 sequence (DNA): TGTGCCAGCAGTGGACTCAGCTCCTACGAGCAGTACTTC. Protein: CASSGLSSYEQYF.